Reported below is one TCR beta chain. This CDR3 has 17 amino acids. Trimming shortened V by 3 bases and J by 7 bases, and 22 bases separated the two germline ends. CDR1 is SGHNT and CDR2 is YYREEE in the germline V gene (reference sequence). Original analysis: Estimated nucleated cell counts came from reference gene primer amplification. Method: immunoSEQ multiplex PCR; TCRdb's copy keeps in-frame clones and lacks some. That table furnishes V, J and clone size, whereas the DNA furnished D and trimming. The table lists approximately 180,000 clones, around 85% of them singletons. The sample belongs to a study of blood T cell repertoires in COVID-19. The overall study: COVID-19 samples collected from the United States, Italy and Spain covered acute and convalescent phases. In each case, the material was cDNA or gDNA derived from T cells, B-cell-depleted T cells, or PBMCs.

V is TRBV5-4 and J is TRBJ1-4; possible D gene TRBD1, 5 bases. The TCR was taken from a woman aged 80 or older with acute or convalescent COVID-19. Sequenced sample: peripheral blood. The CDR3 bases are TGTGCCAGCAGCTCTGGAGGCCTCACCATCGGGGGTGAAAAACTGTTTTTT. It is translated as CASSSGGLTIGGEKLFF.